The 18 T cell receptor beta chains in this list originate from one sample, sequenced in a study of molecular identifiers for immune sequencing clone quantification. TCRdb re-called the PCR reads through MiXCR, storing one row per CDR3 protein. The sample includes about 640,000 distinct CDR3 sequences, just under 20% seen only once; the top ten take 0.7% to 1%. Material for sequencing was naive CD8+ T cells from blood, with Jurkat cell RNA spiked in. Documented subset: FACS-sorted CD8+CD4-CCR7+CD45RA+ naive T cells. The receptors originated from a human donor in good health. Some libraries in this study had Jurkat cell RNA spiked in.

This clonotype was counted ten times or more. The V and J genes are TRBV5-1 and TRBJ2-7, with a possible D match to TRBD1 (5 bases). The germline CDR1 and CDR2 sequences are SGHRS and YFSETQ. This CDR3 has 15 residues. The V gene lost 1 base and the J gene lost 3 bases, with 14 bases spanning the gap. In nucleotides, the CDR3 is TGCGCCAGCAGCTTGTTTATTGACAGTAACTACGAGCAGTACTTC. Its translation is CASSLFIDSNYEQYF.

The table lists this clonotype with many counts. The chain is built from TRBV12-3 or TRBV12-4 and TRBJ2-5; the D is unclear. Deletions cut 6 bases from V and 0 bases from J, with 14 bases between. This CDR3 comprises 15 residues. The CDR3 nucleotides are TGTGCCAGCAGCCCCATATTGGGAAACCAAGAGACCCAGTACTTC. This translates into CASSPILGNQETQYF.

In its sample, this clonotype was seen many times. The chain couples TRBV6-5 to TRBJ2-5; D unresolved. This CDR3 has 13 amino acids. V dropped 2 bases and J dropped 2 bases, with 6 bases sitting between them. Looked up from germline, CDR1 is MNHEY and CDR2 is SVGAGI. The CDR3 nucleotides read TGTGCCAGCAGTTACGGGGTGCAAGAGACCCAGTACTTC. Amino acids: CASSYGVQETQYF.

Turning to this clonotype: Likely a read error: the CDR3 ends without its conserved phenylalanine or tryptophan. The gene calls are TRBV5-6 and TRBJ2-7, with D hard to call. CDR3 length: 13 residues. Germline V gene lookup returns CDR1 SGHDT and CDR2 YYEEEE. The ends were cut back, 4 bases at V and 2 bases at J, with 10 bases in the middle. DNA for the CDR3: TGTGCCAGCAGCGGTACCTCGGCCTACGAGCAGTACTCC. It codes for CASSGTSAYEQYS.

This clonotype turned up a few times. DNA for the CDR3: TGCAGTGCCCGTAGTCCGGAACACTACGAGCAGTACTTC. Its protein product is CSARSPEHYEQYF. The gene calls are TRBV20-1 and TRBJ2-7; D ambiguous. Germline CDR1 is DFQATT and CDR2 is SNEGSKA (reference sequence). V shed 6 bases and J shed 3 bases, with 15 bases lying between them. The CDR3 totals 13 residues.

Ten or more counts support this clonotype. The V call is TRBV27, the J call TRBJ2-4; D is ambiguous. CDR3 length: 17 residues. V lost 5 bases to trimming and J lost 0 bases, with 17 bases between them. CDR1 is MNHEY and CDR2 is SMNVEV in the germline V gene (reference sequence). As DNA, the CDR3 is TGTGCCAGCAGTAGGGCAGGTCAGACTCTAGCCAAAAACATTCAGTACTTC. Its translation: CASSRAGQTLAKNIQYF.

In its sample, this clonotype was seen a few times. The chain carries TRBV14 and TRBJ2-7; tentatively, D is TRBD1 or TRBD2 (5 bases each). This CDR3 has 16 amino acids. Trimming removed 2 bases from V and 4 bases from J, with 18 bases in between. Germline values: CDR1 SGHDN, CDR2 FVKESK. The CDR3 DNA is TGTGCCAGCAGCCAAAGACCGGGACGGATTTTTTACGAGCAGTACTTC. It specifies CASSQRPGRIFYEQYF.

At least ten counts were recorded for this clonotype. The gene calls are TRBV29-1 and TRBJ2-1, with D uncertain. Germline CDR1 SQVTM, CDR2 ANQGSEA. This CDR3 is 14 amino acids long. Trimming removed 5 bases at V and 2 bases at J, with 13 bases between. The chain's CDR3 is CSVLRSGTYNEQFF. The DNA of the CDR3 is TGCAGCGTTTTGCGGTCCGGTACCTACAATGAGCAGTTCTTC.

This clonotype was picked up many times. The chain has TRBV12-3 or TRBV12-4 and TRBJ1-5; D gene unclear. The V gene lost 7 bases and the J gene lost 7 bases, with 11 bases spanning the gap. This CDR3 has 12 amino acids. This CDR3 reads CASTPGNQPQHF. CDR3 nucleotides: TGTGCCAGCACCCCCGGGAACCAGCCCCAGCATTTT.

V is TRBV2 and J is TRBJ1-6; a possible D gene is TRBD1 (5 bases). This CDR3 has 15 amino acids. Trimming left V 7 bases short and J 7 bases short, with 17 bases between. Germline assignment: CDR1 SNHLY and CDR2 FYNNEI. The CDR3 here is CASKRGPLGNSPLHF. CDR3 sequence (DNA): TGTGCCAGCAAGAGGGGACCCCTCGGGAATTCACCCCTCCACTTT. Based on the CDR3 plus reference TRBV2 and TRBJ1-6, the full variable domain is EPEVTQTPSHQVTQMGQEVILRCVPISNHLYFYWYRQILGQKVEFLVSFYNNEISEKSEIFDDQFSVERPDGSNFTLKIRSTKLEDSAMYFCASKRGPLGNSPLHFGNGTRLTVT.

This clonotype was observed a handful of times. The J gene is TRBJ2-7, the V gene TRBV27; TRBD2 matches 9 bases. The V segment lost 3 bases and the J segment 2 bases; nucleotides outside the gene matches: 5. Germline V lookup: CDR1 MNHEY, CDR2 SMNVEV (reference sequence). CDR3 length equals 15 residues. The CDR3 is CASSFSASGTYEQYF. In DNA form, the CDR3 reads TGTGCCAGCAGTTTTTCGGCTAGCGGGACCTACGAGCAGTACTTC.

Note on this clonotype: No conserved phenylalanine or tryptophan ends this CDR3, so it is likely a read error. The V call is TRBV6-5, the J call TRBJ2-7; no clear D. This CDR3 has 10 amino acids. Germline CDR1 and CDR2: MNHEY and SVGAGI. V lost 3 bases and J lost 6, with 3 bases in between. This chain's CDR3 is CASSYPEQYL. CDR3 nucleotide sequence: TGTGCCAGCAGTTATCCCGAGCAGTACCTC.

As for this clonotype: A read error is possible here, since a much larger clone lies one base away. CDR3 loop: CAGSLGQVIDEQYF. The DNA for the CDR3 is TGTGCCGGCAGCTTAGGACAGGTTATCGACGAGCAGTACTTC. V and J are TRBV13 and TRBJ2-7; 7 bases align to TRBD1. The germline V gene has CDR1 PRHDT and CDR2 FYEKMQ (reference sequence). CDR3 size: 14 residues.

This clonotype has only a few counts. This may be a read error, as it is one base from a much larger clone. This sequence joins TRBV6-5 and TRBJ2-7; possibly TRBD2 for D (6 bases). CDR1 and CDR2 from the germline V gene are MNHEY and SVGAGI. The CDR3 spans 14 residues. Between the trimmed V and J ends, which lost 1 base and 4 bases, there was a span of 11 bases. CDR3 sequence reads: CASSYFWGGYEQYF. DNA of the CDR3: TGTGCCAGCAGTTACTTCTGGGGAGGTTACGAGCAGTACTTC.

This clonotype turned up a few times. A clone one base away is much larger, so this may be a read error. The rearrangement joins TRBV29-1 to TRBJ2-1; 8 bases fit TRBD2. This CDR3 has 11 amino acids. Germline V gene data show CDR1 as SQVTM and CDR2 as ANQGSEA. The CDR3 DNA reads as TGCGGCGTAATAGCGGGGAATGAGCAGTTCTTC. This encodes CGVIAGNEQFF.

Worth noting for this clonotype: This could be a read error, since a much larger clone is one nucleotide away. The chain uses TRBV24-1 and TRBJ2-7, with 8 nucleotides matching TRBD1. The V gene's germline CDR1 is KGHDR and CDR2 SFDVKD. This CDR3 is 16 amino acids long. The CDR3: CAISDSRQGKGKEQYF. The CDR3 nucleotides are TGTGCCATCAGTGATTCCAGACAGGGGAAGGGTAAGGAGCAGTACTTC.

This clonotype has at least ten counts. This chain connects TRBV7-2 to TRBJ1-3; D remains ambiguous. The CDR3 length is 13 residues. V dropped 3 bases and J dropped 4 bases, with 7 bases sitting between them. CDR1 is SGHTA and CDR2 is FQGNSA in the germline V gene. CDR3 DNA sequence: TGTGCCAGCAGCTTTTCTGAAGGAAACACCATATATTTT. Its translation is CASSFSEGNTIYF.

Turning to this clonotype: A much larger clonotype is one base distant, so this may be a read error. CDR3 residues: CANSPGEEVNEQFF. The CDR3 nucleotides are TGTGCCAACTCACCAGGAGAAGAGGTCAATGAGCAGTTCTTC. The V and J genes are TRBV18 and TRBJ2-1, with D hard to call. Germline loops: CDR1 KGHSH, CDR2 LQKENI. The CDR3 has 14 residues.